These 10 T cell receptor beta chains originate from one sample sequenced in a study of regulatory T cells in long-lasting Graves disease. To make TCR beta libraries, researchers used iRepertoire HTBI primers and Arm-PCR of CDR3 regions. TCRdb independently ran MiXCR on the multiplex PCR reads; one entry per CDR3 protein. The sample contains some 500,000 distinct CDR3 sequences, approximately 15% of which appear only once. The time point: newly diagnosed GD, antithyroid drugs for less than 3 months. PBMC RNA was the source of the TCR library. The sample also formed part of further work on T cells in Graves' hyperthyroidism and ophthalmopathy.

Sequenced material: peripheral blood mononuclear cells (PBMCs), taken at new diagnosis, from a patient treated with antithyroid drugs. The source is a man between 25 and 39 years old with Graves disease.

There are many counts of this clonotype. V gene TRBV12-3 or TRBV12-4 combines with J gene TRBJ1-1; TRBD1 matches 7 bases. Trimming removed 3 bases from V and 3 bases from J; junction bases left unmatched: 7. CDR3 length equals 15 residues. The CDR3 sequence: CASSFRTGGYTEAFF. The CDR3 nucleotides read TGTGCCAGCAGTTTTCGGACAGGCGGGTACACTGAAGCTTTCTTT.

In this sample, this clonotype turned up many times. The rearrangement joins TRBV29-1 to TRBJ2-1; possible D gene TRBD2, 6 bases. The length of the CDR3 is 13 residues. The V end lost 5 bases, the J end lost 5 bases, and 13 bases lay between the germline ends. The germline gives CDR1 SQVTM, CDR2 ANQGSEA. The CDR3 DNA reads TGCAGCGTTCCTAGCGATGCCCACAATGAGCAGTTCTTC. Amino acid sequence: CSVPSDAHNEQFF.

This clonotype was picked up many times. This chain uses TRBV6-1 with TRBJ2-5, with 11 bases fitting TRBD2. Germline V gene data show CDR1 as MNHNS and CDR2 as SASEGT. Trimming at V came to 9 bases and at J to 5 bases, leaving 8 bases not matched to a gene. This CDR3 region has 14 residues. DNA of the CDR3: TGTGCCAGTTTTAGCGGGAGGGCCGGGGAGACCCAGTACTTC. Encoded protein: CASFSGRAGETQYF.

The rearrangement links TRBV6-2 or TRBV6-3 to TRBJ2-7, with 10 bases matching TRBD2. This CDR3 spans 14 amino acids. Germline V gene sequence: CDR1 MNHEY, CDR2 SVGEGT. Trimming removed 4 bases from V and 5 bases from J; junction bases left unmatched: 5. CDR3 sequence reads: CASSSAGGPDEQYF. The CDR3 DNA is TGTGCCAGCAGTTCAGCGGGAGGGCCGGACGAGCAGTACTTC.

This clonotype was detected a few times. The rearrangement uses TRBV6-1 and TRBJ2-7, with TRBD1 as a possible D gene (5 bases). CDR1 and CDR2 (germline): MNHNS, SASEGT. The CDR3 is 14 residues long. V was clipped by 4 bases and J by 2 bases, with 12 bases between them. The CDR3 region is CASSGLQGAYEQYF. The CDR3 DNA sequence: TGTGCCAGCAGTGGTCTCCAGGGCGCCTACGAGCAGTACTTC.

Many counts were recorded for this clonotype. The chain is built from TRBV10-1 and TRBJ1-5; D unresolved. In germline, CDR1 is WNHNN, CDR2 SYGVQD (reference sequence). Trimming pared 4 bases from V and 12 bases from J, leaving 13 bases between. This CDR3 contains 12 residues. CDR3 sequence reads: CASSGTDLIQHF. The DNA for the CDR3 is TGCGCCAGCAGTGGGACGGATCTGATCCAGCATTTT.

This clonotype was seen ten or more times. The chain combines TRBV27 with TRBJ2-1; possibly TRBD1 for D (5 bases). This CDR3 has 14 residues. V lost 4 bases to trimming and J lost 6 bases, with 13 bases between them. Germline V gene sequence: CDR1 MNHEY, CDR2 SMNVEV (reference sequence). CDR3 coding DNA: TGTGCCAGCAGTTCCCCCCAAAGGGGCAATGAGCAGTTCTTC. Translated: CASSSPQRGNEQFF.

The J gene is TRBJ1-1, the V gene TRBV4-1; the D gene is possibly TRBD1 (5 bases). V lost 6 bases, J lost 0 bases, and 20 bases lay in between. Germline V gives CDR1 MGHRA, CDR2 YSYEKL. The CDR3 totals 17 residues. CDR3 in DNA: TGCGCCAGCAGTTCCCATCCGGGACCGAGGATGAACACTGAAGCTTTCTTT. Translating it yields CASSSHPGPRMNTEAFF.

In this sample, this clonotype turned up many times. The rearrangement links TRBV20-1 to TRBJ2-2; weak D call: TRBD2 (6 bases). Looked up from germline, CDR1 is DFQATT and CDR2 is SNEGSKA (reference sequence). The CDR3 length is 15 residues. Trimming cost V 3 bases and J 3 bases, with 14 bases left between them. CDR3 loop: CSAREGGTDTGELFF. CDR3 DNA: TGCAGTGCTAGGGAAGGCGGGACCGACACCGGGGAGCTGTTTTTT.

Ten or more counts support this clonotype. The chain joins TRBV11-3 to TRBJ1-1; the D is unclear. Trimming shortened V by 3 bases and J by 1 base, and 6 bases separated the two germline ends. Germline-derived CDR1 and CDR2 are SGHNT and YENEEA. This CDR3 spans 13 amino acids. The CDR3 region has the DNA TGTGCCAGCAGCTTGTTTTCGAACACTGAAGCTTTCTTT. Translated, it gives CASSLFSNTEAFF.